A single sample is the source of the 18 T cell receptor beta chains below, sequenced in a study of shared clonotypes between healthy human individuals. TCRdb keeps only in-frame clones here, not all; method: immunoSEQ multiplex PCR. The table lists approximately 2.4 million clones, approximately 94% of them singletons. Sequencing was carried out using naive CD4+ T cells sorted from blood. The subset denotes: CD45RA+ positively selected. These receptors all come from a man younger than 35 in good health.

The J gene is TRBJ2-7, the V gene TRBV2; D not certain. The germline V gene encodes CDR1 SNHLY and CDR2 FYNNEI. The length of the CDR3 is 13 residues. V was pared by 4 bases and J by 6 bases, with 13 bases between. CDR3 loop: CASSVSELGEQYF. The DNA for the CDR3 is TGTGCCAGCAGTGTGTCCGAGTTGGGCGAGCAGTACTTC.

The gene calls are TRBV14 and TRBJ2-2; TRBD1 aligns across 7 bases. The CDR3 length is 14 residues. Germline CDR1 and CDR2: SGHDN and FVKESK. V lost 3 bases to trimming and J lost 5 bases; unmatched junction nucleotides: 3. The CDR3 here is CASSHYRGTGELFF. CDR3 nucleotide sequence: TGTGCCAGCAGCCATTACAGGGGAACCGGGGAGCTGTTTTTT.

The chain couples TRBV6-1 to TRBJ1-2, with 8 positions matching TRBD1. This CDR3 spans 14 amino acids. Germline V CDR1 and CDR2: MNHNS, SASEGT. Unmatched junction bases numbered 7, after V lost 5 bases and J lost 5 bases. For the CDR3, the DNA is TGTGCCAGCAGTCAAACCCGGACAGGGTATGGCTACACCTTC. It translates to CASSQTRTGYGYTF.

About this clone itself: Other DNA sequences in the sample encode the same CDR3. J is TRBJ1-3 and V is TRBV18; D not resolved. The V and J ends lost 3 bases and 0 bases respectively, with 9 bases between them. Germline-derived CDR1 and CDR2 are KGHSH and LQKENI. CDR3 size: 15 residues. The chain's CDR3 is CASSPSGASGNTIYF. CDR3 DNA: TGTGCCAGCTCACCTTCAGGTGCCTCTGGAAACACCATATATTTT. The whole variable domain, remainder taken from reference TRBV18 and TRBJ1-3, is NAGVMQNPRHLVRRRGQEARLRCSPMKGHSHVYWYRQLPEEGLKFMVYLQKENIIDESGMPKERFSAEFPKEGPSILRIQQVVRGDSAAYFCASSPSGASGNTIYFGEGSWLTVV.

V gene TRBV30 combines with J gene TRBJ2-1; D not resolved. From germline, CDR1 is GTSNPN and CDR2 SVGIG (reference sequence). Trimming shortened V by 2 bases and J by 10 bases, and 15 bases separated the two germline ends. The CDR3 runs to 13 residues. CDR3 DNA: TGTGCCTGGAGTTCCTCCGAGGTTACAGAGCAGTTCTTC. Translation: CAWSSSEVTEQFF.

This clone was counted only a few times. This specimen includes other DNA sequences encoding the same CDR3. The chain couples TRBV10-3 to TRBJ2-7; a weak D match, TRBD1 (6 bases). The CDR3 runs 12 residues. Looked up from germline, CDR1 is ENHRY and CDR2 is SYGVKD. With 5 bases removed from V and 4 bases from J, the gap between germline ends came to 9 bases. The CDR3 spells CAISQQGYEQYF. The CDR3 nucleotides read TGTGCCATCAGTCAACAGGGTTACGAGCAGTACTTC.

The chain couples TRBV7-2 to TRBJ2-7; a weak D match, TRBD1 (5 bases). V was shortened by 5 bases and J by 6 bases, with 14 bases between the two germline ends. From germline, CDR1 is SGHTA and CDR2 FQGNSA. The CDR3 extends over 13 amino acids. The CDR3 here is CASSISQGLEQYF. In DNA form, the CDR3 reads TGTGCCAGCAGCATAAGCCAGGGCCTCGAGCAGTACTTC.

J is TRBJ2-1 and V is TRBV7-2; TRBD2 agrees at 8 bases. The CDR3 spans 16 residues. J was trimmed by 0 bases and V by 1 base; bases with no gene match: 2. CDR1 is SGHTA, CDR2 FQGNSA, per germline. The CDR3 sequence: CASSLGSGSSYNEQFF. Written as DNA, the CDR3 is TGTGCCAGCAGCTTAGGGAGCGGGAGCTCCTACAATGAGCAGTTCTTC.

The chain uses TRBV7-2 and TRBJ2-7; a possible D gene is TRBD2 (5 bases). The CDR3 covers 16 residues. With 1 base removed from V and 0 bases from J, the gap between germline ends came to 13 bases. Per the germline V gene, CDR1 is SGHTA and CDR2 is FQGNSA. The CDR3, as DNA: TGTGCCAGCAGCTTAGTTAGTAGCGCGAGCTCCTACGAGCAGTACTTC. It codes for CASSLVSSASSYEQYF.

The CDR3, as DNA: TGTGCCAGCAGCGGGACTAGCGGTACCGGGGAGCTGTTTTTT. Translation: CASSGTSGTGELFF. The V call is TRBV7-9, the J call TRBJ2-2, with 11 positions matching TRBD2. There are 14 residues in the CDR3. Trimming cost V 5 bases and J 5 bases; bases outside gene matches: 1. Germline V CDR1 and CDR2: SEHNR, FQNEAQ (reference sequence).

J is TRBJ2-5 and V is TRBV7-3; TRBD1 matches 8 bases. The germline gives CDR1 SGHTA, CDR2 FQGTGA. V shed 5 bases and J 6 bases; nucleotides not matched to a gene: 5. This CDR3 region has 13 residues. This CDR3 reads CASSPGGTKTQYF. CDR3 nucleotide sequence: TGTGCCAGCAGCCCAGGGGGCACAAAGACCCAGTACTTC.

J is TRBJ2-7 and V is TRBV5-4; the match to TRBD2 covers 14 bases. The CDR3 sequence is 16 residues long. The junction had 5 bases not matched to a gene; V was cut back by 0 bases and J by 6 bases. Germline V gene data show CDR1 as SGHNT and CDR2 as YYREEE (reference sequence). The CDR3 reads CASSLGLAGGPGEQYF. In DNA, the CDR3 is TGTGCCAGCAGCTTGGGACTAGCGGGAGGGCCGGGCGAGCAGTACTTC.

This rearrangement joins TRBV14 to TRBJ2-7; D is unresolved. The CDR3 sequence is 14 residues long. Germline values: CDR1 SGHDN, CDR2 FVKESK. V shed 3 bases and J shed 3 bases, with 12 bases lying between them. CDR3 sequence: CASSQFKGDYEQYF. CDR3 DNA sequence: TGTGCCAGCAGCCAGTTTAAGGGCGACTACGAGCAGTACTTC.

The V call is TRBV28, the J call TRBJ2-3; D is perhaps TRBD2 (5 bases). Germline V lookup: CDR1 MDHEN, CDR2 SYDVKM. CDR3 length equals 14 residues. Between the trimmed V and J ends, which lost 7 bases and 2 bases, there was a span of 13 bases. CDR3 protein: CASNRRRHTDTQYF. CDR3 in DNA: TGTGCCAGCAACCGTCGGAGGCACACAGATACGCAGTATTTT. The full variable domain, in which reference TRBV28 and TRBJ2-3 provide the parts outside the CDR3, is DVKVTQSSRYLVKRTGEKVFLECVQDMDHENMFWYRQDPGLGLRLIYFSYDVKMKEKGDIPEGYSVSREKKERFSLILESASTNQTSMYLCASNRRRHTDTQYFGPGTRLTVL.

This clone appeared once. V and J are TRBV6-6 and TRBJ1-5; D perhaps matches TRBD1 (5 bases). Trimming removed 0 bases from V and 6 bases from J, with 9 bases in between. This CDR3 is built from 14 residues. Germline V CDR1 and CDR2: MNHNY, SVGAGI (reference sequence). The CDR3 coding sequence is TGTGCCAGCAGTTACTCGAACCAGGGTCAGCCCCAGCATTTT. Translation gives CASSYSNQGQPQHF.

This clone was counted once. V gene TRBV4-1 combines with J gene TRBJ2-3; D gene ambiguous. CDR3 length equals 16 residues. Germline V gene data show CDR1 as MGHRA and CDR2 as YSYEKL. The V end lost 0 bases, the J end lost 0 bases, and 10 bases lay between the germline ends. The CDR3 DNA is TGCGCCAGCAGCCAAGATTGGCTTCCCAGCACAGATACGCAGTATTTT. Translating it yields CASSQDWLPSTDTQYF.

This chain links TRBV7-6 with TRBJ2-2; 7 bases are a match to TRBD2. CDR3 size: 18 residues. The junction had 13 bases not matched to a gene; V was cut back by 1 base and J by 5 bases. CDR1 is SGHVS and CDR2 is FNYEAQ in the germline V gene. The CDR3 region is CASSLESLAVLGTGELFF. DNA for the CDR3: TGTGCCAGCAGCTTAGAGTCGCTAGCGGTCCTTGGGACCGGGGAGCTGTTTTTT.

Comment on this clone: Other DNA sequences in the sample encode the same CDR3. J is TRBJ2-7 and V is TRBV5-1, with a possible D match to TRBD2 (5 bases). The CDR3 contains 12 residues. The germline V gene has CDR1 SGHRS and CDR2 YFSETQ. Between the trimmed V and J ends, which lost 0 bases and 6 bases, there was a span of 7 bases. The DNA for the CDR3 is TGCGCCAGCAGCTTGGGTCGGGGCGAGCAGTACTTC. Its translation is CASSLGRGEQYF.